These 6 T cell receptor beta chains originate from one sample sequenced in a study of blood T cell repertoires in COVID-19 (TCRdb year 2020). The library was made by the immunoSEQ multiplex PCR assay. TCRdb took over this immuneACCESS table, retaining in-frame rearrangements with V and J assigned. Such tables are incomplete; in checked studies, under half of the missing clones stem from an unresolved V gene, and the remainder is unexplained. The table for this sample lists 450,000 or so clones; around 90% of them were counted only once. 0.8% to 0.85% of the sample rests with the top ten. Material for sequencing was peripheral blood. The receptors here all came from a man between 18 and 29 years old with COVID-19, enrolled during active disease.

CDR3 DNA: TGTGCCAGCAGTCCGACGGGGGGGGAACACGAGCAGTACTTC. This sequence encodes CASSPTGGEHEQYF. The chain links TRBV6-5 to TRBJ2-7; 8 nucleotides match TRBD2. The V gene end was trimmed by 5 bases and the J gene end by 5 bases; junction bases not matched to a gene: 8. The CDR3 contains 14 residues. Germline values: CDR1 MNHEY, CDR2 SVGAGI.

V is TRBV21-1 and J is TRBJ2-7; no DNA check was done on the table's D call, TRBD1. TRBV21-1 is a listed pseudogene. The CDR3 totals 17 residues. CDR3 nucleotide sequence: TGTGCCAGCAGCAAATCGGTGGCTGAGGACAGGGAATACGAGCAGTACTTC. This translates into CASSKSVAEDREYEQYF.

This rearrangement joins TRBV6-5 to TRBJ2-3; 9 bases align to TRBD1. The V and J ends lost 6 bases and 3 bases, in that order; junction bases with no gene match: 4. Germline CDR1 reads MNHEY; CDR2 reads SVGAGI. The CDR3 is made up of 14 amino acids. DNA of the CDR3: TGTGCCAGCAGGAAGGACAGGGGTACAGATACGCAGTATTTT. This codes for CASRKDRGTDTQYF.

DNA of the CDR3: TGTGCCAGTAGGCTCCCGGGGGACACTGAAGCTTTCTTT. Protein sequence: CASRLPGDTEAFF. The rearrangement joins TRBV19 to TRBJ1-1; TRBD1 might be the D (5 bases). V lost 6 bases and J lost 3, with 11 bases in between. The CDR3 spans 13 residues. Germline CDR1 LNHDA, CDR2 SQIVND (reference sequence).

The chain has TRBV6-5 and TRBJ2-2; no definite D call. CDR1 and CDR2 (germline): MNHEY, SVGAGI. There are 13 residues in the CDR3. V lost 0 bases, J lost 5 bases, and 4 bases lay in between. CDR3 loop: CASSYSRTGELFF. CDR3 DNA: TGTGCCAGCAGTTACTCCCGGACCGGGGAGCTGTTTTTT.

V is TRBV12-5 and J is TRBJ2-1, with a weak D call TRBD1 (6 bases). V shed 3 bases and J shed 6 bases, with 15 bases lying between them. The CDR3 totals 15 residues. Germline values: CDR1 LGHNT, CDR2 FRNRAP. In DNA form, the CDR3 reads TGTGCTAGTGGTTTTGGACAGTCTGGCGTCAATGAGCAGTTCTTC. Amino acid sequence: CASGFGQSGVNEQFF.